This TCR beta chain was obtained from a study of shared clonotypes between healthy human individuals. Findings and limits, study-wide: Against clonotypes common to all four donors, non-shared ones had lower generation probabilities. Between several donors, naive CD4 clonotypes were shared at a level of about 5%.

On this clone itself: The antigen remains unidentified.

Naive CD8 cells lacked CD45RO and underwent positive selection for CCR7, leaving out terminally differentiated effector memory CD45RA+ cells. Donors comprised only Caucasian adults living in Nashville, Tennessee. The CDR3 sequence is 17 residues long. The germline CDR1 and CDR2 sequences are MNHEY and SMNVEV (reference sequence). V lost 2 bases and J 0 bases, leaving 13 bases between the germline ends. The data were produced by immunoSEQ multiplex PCR, yet TCRdb's version contains in-frame clones alone and is incomplete. The sample lists roughly 2.1 million clones; roughly 91% were seen once. V and J are TRBV27 and TRBJ2-2; D is perhaps TRBD2 (6 bases). This receptor was obtained from a man in his late teens or twenties in good health. Some clones in this sample may be carry-over from other donors' samples. The sequenced sample consisted of naive CD8+ T cells from PBMCs. The CDR3 DNA is TGTGCCAGCAGTTTAAATAGGGCTAGCGCGAACACCGGGGAGCTGTTTTTT. Translation: CASSLNRASANTGELFF.